These 15 T cell receptor beta chains were all obtained from the same sample, sequenced in a study of shared clonotypes between healthy human individuals. Measured with immunoSEQ multiplex PCR; TCRdb has only the in-frame clones, and not every one. The sample lists roughly 660,000 clones; 90% were seen once. Sequencing used memory CD8+ T cells from PBMCs. Specified subset: CD45RO+ cells pooled with CCR7-negative TemRA cells. The receptor source for this set is a man between 18 and 35 years old in good health. Some clones in this sample may be carry-over from other donors' samples.

The chain is built from TRBV4-3 and TRBJ1-6, with D uncertain. Trimming stripped 0 bases from V and 0 bases from J, with 6 bases between. CDR1 and CDR2 (germline): LGHNA, YSLEER. CDR3 length: 16 residues. This chain's CDR3 is CASSQEPSSYNSPLHF. The CDR3 region has the DNA TGCGCCAGCAGCCAAGAGCCGAGCTCCTATAATTCACCCCTCCACTTT.

The rearrangement links TRBV11-2 to TRBJ2-1; D is undetermined. V dropped 3 bases and J dropped 0 bases, with 6 bases sitting between them. The CDR3 extends over 14 amino acids. Per the germline V gene, CDR1 is SGHAT and CDR2 is FQNNGV. CDR3: CASSFLSSYNEQFF. The CDR3 region has the DNA TGTGCCAGCAGCTTCTTGTCCTCCTACAATGAGCAGTTCTTC.

The V and J genes are TRBV15 and TRBJ2-1; TRBD2 matches at 7 bases. From germline, CDR1 is LNHNV and CDR2 YYDKDF (reference sequence). This CDR3 has 16 residues. V gave up 5 bases and J gave up 4 bases; unmatched junction bases: 11. For the CDR3, the DNA is TGTGCCACCAGCGGGGACGGATTCGGGGGGTACAATGAGCAGTTCTTC. Translating it yields CATSGDGFGGYNEQFF.

This clone was recorded only once. The chain carries TRBV7-9 and TRBJ2-2; 11 positions agree with TRBD2. This CDR3 is 16 amino acids long. In germline, CDR1 is SEHNR, CDR2 FQNEAQ (reference sequence). V shed 4 bases and J 2 bases; nucleotides not matched to a gene: 3. As DNA, the CDR3 is TGTGCCAGCAGCTACACTAGCGGGAGTAACACCGGGGAGCTGTTTTTT. Translated: CASSYTSGSNTGELFF.

This chain links TRBV28 with TRBJ1-2; D gene uncertain. The CDR3 has 13 amino acids. V shed 3 bases and J shed 2 bases, with 7 bases lying between them. In germline, CDR1 is MDHEN, CDR2 SYDVKM. Here the CDR3 reads CASSFSFNYGYTF. The CDR3, as DNA: TGTGCCAGCAGTTTCTCATTCAACTATGGCTACACCTTC.

The gene calls are TRBV25-1 and TRBJ1-5; TRBD1 aligns across 12 bases. With V trimmed by 4 bases and J by 11 bases, 12 bases remained unmatched. CDR3 length: 16 residues. Per the germline V gene, CDR1 is MGHDK and CDR2 is SYGVNS. CDR3 nucleotides: TGTGCCAGCAGTGGGACCGGGACAGGGGGCTTTATGGCCCAGCATTTT. Protein: CASSGTGTGGFMAQHF.

The chain couples TRBV11-2 to TRBJ2-1; no clear D gene. CDR3 length: 14 amino acids. Germline CDR1 SGHAT, CDR2 FQNNGV. Trimming took 2 bases from V and 5 from J, leaving 10 bases between them. The CDR3 sequence is CASSLWTGDNEQFF. CDR3 sequence (DNA): TGTGCCAGCAGCTTATGGACGGGTGACAATGAGCAGTTCTTC.

This clone was seen a few times. The chain combines TRBV19 with TRBJ1-4; no clear D gene. The germline V and J ends were trimmed by 5 bases and 6 bases, with 16 bases remaining between them. Germline assignment: CDR1 LNHDA and CDR2 SQIVND (reference sequence). The CDR3 consists of 15 residues. The CDR3 sequence is CASSPLGWTHEKLFF. CDR3 DNA sequence: TGTGCCAGTAGTCCCCTTGGGTGGACGCATGAAAAACTGTTTTTT.

The chain joins TRBV21-1 to TRBJ2-7; TRBD2, the table's D call, lacks a check against the DNA. TRBV21-1 is a pseudogene. The CDR3 length is 13 residues. The CDR3 reads CASSTYGGTEQYF. The CDR3, as DNA: TGTGCCAGCAGCACCTACGGGGGGACCGAGCAGTACTTC.

The CDR3 DNA sequence: TGTGCCAGCAGTTTAGTTGGTTCAGCAGATACGCAGTATTTT. Residues: CASSLVGSADTQYF. J is TRBJ2-3 and V is TRBV27, with D unresolved. Trimming took 2 bases from V and 4 from J, leaving 10 bases between them. Looked up from germline, CDR1 is MNHEY and CDR2 is SMNVEV (reference sequence). The CDR3 covers 14 residues.

A single count supports this clone. The rearrangement uses TRBV7-8 and TRBJ1-1; D remains unclear. The CDR3 runs to 16 residues. Germline assignment: CDR1 SGHVS and CDR2 FQNEAQ. Trimming took 5 bases from V and 4 from J, leaving 20 bases between them. The CDR3 here is CASSAGRRGGGTEAFF. As DNA, the CDR3 is TGTGCCAGCAGCGCCGGACGGCGGGGTGGCGGCACTGAAGCTTTCTTT.

The rearrangement joins TRBV20-1 to TRBJ2-1, with D unclear. Germline V gene sequence: CDR1 DFQATT, CDR2 SNEGSKA (reference sequence). The CDR3 consists of 11 residues. The V end lost 5 bases, the J end lost 3 bases, and 5 bases lay between the germline ends. The CDR3 coding sequence is TGCAGTGCTTTTCTCTACAATGAGCAGTTCTTC. Its translation: CSAFLYNEQFF.

CDR3 in DNA: TGTGCCAGCAGTCCCCGGGGAGCAGGAGAGCAGTACTTC. Its protein is CASSPRGAGEQYF. This chain joins TRBV6-5 and TRBJ2-7; maybe TRBD2 (5 bases). This CDR3 comprises 13 residues. V was shortened by 5 bases and J by 7 bases, with 15 bases between the two germline ends. Germline V gives CDR1 MNHEY, CDR2 SVGAGI.

The chain uses TRBV4-3 and TRBJ1-6; D may be TRBD1 (5 bases). The V gene's germline CDR1 is LGHNA and CDR2 YSLEER. The germline V and J ends were trimmed by 2 bases and 10 bases, with 21 bases remaining between them. This CDR3 comprises 17 residues. The CDR3 bases are TGCGCCAGCAGCCAACTTTACCGGGACCAAAGACGGTCACCCCTCCACTTT. The encoded protein is CASSQLYRDQRRSPLHF.

This clone was counted once. The V call is TRBV9, the J call TRBJ2-1; perhaps D is TRBD1 or TRBD2 (5 bases each). Per germline, CDR1 SGDLS and CDR2 YYNGEE. Trimming took off 3 bases at V and 10 bases at J, with 20 bases between the two ends. The CDR3 is 15 amino acids. In DNA form, the CDR3 reads TGTGCCAGCAGCGAATCCGGGACGGCCAAAAGGGAGCAGTTCTTC. The encoded protein is CASSESGTAKREQFF. Full variable domain (missing parts from reference TRBV9 and TRBJ2-1): DSGVTQTPKHLITATGQRVTLRCSPRSGDLSVYWYQQSLDQGLQFLIQYYNGEERAKGNILERFSAQQFPDLHSELNLSSLELGDSALYFCASSESGTAKREQFFGPGTRLTVL.